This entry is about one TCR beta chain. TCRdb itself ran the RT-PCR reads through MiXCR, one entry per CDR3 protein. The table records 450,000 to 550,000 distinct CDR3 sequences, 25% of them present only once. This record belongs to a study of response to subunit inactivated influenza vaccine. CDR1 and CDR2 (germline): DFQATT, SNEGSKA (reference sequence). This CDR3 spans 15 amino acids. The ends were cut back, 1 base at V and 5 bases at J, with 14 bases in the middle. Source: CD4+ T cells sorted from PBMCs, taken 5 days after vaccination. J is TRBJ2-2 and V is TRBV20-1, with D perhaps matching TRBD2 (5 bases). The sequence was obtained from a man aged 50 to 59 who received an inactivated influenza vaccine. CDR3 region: CSARVPGSTTGELFF. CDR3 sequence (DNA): TGCAGTGCTAGAGTTCCGGGGTCAACGACCGGGGAGCTGTTTTTT.